A selection of T cell receptor beta chains follows, all from one sample in a study of beta chain features in type 1 diabetes. Profiled with immunoSEQ multiplex PCR; TCRdb holds only in-frame clones, not every one. The sample contains approximately 600,000 clones, around an eighth of which appear only once. Input material: naive CD4+ T cells from blood. The source is a man younger than 45 with type 1 diabetes. Each CDR3 is given with its conserved first and last residue. Fields, in order: J gene, clone size, D gene, V gene, CDR3 DNA, CDR3 protein. D genes are given only for firm matches. A row's size may be missing; if present it is once, few, many or a size class.

J: TRBJ2-2; size: few; D: TRBD1; V: TRBV5-1; DNA: TGCGCCAGCAGCCCCCCAGGGGGCCTGAACACCGGGGAGCTGTTTTTT; CDR3: CASSPPGGLNTGELFF
J: TRBJ1-5; size: .; D: .; V: TRBV2; DNA: TGTGCCAGCAGTTTTACAGTGAGCAATCAGCCCCAGCATTTT; CDR3: CASSFTVSNQPQHF
J: TRBJ2-7; size: .; D: TRBD1; V: TRBV28; DNA: TGTGCCAGCAGTTTACCTCGACAGGGTCAGAACTACGAGCAGTACTTC; CDR3: CASSLPRQGQNYEQYF
J: TRBJ1-4; size: .; D: .; V: TRBV6-1; DNA: TGTGCCAGCAGTGAAATTAGATCGGTCGGGAGGGGTAATAATGAAAAACTGTTTTTT; CDR3: CASSEIRSVGRGNNEKLFF
J: TRBJ2-7; size: once; D: .; V: TRBV7-3; DNA: TGTGCCAGCAGCCCACAGGGACCAGGGCTCTCCTACGAGCAGTACTTC; CDR3: CASSPQGPGLSYEQYF
J: TRBJ2-5; size: .; D: .; V: TRBV29-1; DNA: TGCAGTGGGGGGCTGGGGACAGAAGAGACCCAGTACTTC; CDR3: CSGGLGTEETQYF
J: TRBJ1-2; size: .; D: .; V: TRBV5-1; DNA: TGCGCCAGCAGCTTGGCAGGGGATGGCTACACCTTC; CDR3: CASSLAGDGYTF
J: TRBJ2-7; size: .; D: .; V: TRBV7-6; DNA: TGTGCCAGCAGCTTTGGGGGAAAGCAGTACTTC; CDR3: CASSFGGKQYF
J: TRBJ2-5; size: few; D: TRBD2; V: TRBV5-1; DNA: TGCGCCAGCAGCTCGAATAGCGGGGTTGAGACCCAGTACTTC; CDR3: CASSSNSGVETQYF
J: TRBJ2-5; size: few; D: .; V: TRBV18; DNA: TGTGCCAGCTCACCGGGGATACAGGGAGGCCTCCAAGAGACCCAGTACTTC; CDR3: CASSPGIQGGLQETQYF
J: TRBJ2-3; size: few; D: .; V: TRBV7-9; DNA: TGTGCCAGCAGCTCCTTAGCGGACTACACAGATACGCAGTATTTT; CDR3: CASSSLADYTDTQYF
J: TRBJ1-1; size: .; D: .; V: TRBV10-3; DNA: TGTGCCATCAGCCCGGGAGGAACTGAAGCTTTCTTT; CDR3: CAISPGGTEAFF
J: TRBJ1-3; size: .; D: .; V: TRBV7-2; DNA: TGTGCCAGCAGCTTAGAAGGGAGCGGGAGAAACACCATATATTTT; CDR3: CASSLEGSGRNTIYF
J: TRBJ1-5; size: .; D: TRBD1; V: TRBV5-8; DNA: TGTGCCAGCAGCTTGCTGACAGGGGCGGCTCAGCCCCAGCATTTT; CDR3: CASSLLTGAAQPQHF
J: TRBJ2-1; size: few; D: .; V: TRBV29-1; DNA: TGCAGCGCCGAGGTGGACTATAACAATGAGCAGTTCTTC; CDR3: CSAEVDYNNEQFF
J: TRBJ2-7; size: once; D: TRBD2; V: TRBV5-1; DNA: TGCGCCAGCAGCCTGGGACTAGCGTTTTCCTACGAGCAGTACTTC; CDR3: CASSLGLAFSYEQYF